This TCR beta chain is drawn from a study of T cell changes during pregnancy in multiple sclerosis. Assay used: immunoSEQ multiplex PCR; TCRdb lists only in-frame clones, some missing. The sample lists about 50,000 clones; approximately 94% were seen once. V dropped 6 bases and J dropped 3 bases, with 11 bases sitting between them. Germline loops: CDR1 MNHEY, CDR2 SVGAGI. There are 13 residues in the CDR3. The rearrangement links TRBV6-5 to TRBJ1-2; possible D gene TRBD1, 6 bases. The TCR sequence derives from a female donor with multiple sclerosis, enrolled in a pregnancy study. The starting material was CD4+ T cells from peripheral blood mononuclear cells, obtained in the third trimester of pregnancy. The CDR3 is CASRTGSYYGYTF. Written as DNA, the CDR3 is TGTGCCAGCAGGACAGGATCCTACTATGGCTACACCTTC.